These 16 T cell receptor beta chains originate from one sample sequenced in a study of T-cell memory formation after mild COVID-19. MiXCR, applied by TCRdb to the 5' RACE reads, yields one record per CDR3 protein. The sample lists over 350,000 distinct CDR3 sequences; less than 25% were seen once. The sample taken for sequencing was PBMCs or a T cell subset sorted from them (not recorded which). The receptors were sampled from an adult woman who had mild COVID-19 (a few samples of this study predate the infection). Cell type and time point are not known.

The chain joins TRBV7-9 to TRBJ2-4, with D unresolved. The CDR3 runs 13 residues. V gave up 1 base and J gave up 9 bases, with 10 bases separating them. The germline gives CDR1 SEHNR, CDR2 FQNEAQ (reference sequence). This CDR3 is CASSLGNRAIQYF. For the CDR3, the DNA is TGTGCCAGCAGCTTAGGTAACCGAGCCATTCAGTACTTC.

V and J are TRBV7-9 and TRBJ2-7; a possible D gene is TRBD2 (7 bases). Germline loops: CDR1 SEHNR, CDR2 FQNEAQ (reference sequence). CDR3 length: 15 amino acids. The V gene lost 2 bases and the J gene lost 1 base, with 12 bases spanning the gap. This chain's CDR3 is CASSLLGGRSYEQYF. In nucleotides, the CDR3 is TGTGCCAGCAGCTTATTGGGGGGGCGATCCTACGAGCAGTACTTC.

The chain joins TRBV5-5 to TRBJ2-3, with 9 nucleotides matching TRBD2. The germline CDR1 and CDR2 sequences are SGHKS and YYEKEE (reference sequence). The CDR3 is 16 residues long. Germline trimming cut 0 bases from V and 6 bases from J; bases unmatched to any gene: 8. This CDR3 is CASSLEAGGPWDTQYF. The CDR3, as DNA: TGTGCCAGCAGCTTGGAGGCGGGAGGGCCGTGGGATACGCAGTATTTT. The complete variable domain, with remaining parts taken from reference TRBV5-5 and TRBJ2-3, reads DAGVTQSPTHLIKTRGQQVTLRCSPISGHKSVSWYQQVLGQGPQFIFQYYEKEERGRGNFPDRFSARQFPNYSSELNVNALLLGDSALYLCASSLEAGGPWDTQYFGPGTRLTVL.

The gene calls are TRBV10-3 and TRBJ2-5; no clear D gene. Trimming took off 3 bases at V and 6 bases at J, with 14 bases between the two ends. Germline-derived CDR1 and CDR2 are ENHRY and SYGVKD. This CDR3 is 14 amino acids long. The CDR3 bases are TGTGCCATCAGTGAAGTTGGCAGCTTAAAGACCCAGTACTTC. This encodes CAISEVGSLKTQYF.

This chain joins TRBV6-2 or TRBV6-3 and TRBJ2-2; D might be TRBD1 (6 bases). With 7 bases removed from V and 4 bases from J, the gap between germline ends came to 16 bases. The germline gives CDR1 MNHEY, CDR2 SVGEGT. This CDR3 contains 15 residues. As DNA, the CDR3 is TGTGCCAGCATTACGGCCAGGGGTAGCACCGGGGAGCTGTTTTTT. It translates to CASITARGSTGELFF.

The chain has TRBV12-3 or TRBV12-4 and TRBJ2-3, with a weak D call TRBD2 (6 bases). Trimming shortened V by 3 bases and J by 4 bases, and 14 bases separated the two germline ends. The CDR3 spans 15 residues. The CDR3 DNA reads as TGTGCCAGCAGTTTTAGGCGGGGTCAGGCAGATACGCAGTATTTT. This translates into CASSFRRGQADTQYF.

This clonotype was seen only a few times. The genes are TRBV29-1 and TRBJ2-3; D unresolved. The germline V gene has CDR1 SQVTM and CDR2 ANQGSEA. The CDR3 is made up of 13 amino acids. V lost 5 bases to trimming and J lost 1 base, with 10 bases between them. The CDR3, as DNA: TGCAGCGTTCAGGCAGGCGGCACAGATACGCAGTATTTT. It encodes CSVQAGGTDTQYF.

In this sample, this clonotype turned up a few times. The chain combines TRBV6-5 with TRBJ2-7; tentative D call: TRBD1 (6 bases). This CDR3 spans 15 amino acids. Trimming removed 9 bases from V and 4 bases from J, with 22 bases in between. Germline CDR1 is MNHEY and CDR2 is SVGAGI. The CDR3 sequence: CASTQTRRQGYEQYF. The CDR3 nucleotides are TGTGCCAGTACACAAACCCGGCGTCAGGGGTACGAGCAGTACTTC.

This clonotype was counted between two and nine times. The chain has TRBV24-1 and TRBJ1-1; D gene uncertain. The CDR3 length is 12 residues. Germline V gene lookup returns CDR1 KGHDR and CDR2 SFDVKD. V was cut by 5 bases and J by 13 bases, with 16 bases left in between. CDR3 protein: CATSAEFSRLFF. The CDR3 nucleotides read TGTGCCACCAGTGCGGAGTTCTCTCGACTTTTCTTT.

This clonotype was counted only a few times. The chain employs TRBV7-9 and TRBJ2-1, with TRBD2 as a possible D gene (5 bases). This CDR3 has 12 amino acids. V lost 5 bases to trimming and J lost 8 bases, with 10 bases between them. CDR1 and CDR2 from the germline V gene are SEHNR and FQNEAQ (reference sequence). CDR3 coding DNA: TGTGCCAGCAGCATCGGCGGGCATGAGCAGTTCTTC. Amino acid sequence: CASSIGGHEQFF.

This clonotype was picked up a small number of times. This chain connects TRBV12-3 or TRBV12-4 to TRBJ2-1; 10 bases agree with TRBD2. The CDR3 has 23 amino acids. V lost 6 bases and J lost 8; bases outside the gene matches: 34. Written as DNA, the CDR3 is TGTGCCAGCAGCTCCCGACAGGGGATTATCTGGTTGTCTAGCGGGAGTTCCTTCGATGAGCAGTTCTTC. It is translated as CASSSRQGIIWLSSGSSFDEQFF.

This clonotype was recorded a few times. The chain carries TRBV20-1 and TRBJ2-3; no reliable D call. Germline assignment: CDR1 DFQATT and CDR2 SNEGSKA (reference sequence). The V gene lost 3 bases and the J gene lost 6 bases, with 13 bases spanning the gap. The CDR3 covers 13 residues. CDR3 DNA sequence: TGCAGTGCTAGTCTGACTTCCGGGGATACGCAGTATTTT. This sequence encodes CSASLTSGDTQYF.

This clonotype was counted between two and nine times. The chain is built from TRBV6-2 or TRBV6-3 and TRBJ1-1; TRBD1 matches 7 bases. V shed 10 bases and J 2 bases; nucleotides not matched to a gene: 7. CDR3 length: 13 residues. Germline CDR1 and CDR2: MNHEY and SVGEGT. The DNA for the CDR3 is TGTGCCACTAATAGACAGGGAAACACTGAAGCTTTCTTT. It specifies CATNRQGNTEAFF.

The V and J genes are TRBV7-8 and TRBJ1-4; D is unclear. CDR1 SGHVS and CDR2 FQNEAQ come from the germline V gene. The CDR3 is made up of 15 amino acids. The V gene lost 5 bases and the J gene lost 8 bases, with 18 bases spanning the gap. CDR3 nucleotides: TGTGCCAGCAGCCCTCGGAACCTACCCGGGGAAAAACTGTTTTTT. It specifies CASSPRNLPGEKLFF.

This chain uses TRBV5-5 with TRBJ2-3, with 11 bases fitting TRBD2. Trimming at V came to 4 bases and at J to 1 base, leaving 5 bases not matched to a gene. The CDR3 contains 16 residues. Germline CDR1 and CDR2: SGHKS and YYEKEE (reference sequence). The CDR3 coding sequence is TGTGCCAGCAGCCCCACTAGCGGGGGACGCACAGATACGCAGTATTTT. It yields the protein CASSPTSGGRTDTQYF.

The rearrangement uses TRBV9 and TRBJ2-1; the match to TRBD2 covers 9 bases. Germline V lookup: CDR1 SGDLS, CDR2 YYNGEE. This CDR3 is 16 amino acids long. Trimming took 4 bases from V and 0 from J; bases not matched to a gene: 5. This CDR3 reads CASSPSSGASYNEQFF. CDR3 sequence (DNA): TGTGCCAGCAGCCCTTCTAGCGGGGCCTCCTACAATGAGCAGTTCTTC.